What follows are 11 T cell receptor beta chains derived from one specimen sequenced in a study of graft-versus-host responses after intestinal transplantation. Clones were sequenced by immunoSEQ multiplex PCR, and TCRdb holds only the in-frame ones, with some missing. The data show roughly 130,000 clones, roughly 91% seen once. No antigens are known for them. The sample was unstimulated CD4+ T cells sorted from spleen or lymph node cells, taken before intestinal transplant. All receptors come from a human donor who received an intestinal transplant.

J is TRBJ2-7 and V is TRBV30; D not certain. V was clipped by 0 bases and J by 4 bases, with 22 bases between them. The length of the CDR3 is 17 residues. In germline, CDR1 is GTSNPN, CDR2 SVGIG (reference sequence). This chain's CDR3 is CAWSVRRGTHPGYEQYF. For the CDR3, the DNA is TGTGCCTGGAGTGTACGGCGAGGAACCCATCCGGGTTACGAGCAGTACTTC.

The chain carries TRBV21-1 and TRBJ2-1. TRBV21-1 is a pseudogene segment. The CDR3 is 16 amino acids. The CDR3: CASSPRGDGTYNEQFF. DNA of the CDR3: TGTGCCAGCAGCCCAAGGGGGGACGGCACCTACAATGAGCAGTTCTTC.

For this clone: The sample contains more than one DNA sequence encoding this CDR3. This chain joins TRBV29-1 and TRBJ1-2; D gene unclear. Trimming cost V 5 bases and J 8 bases, with 18 bases left between them. Germline V CDR1 and CDR2: SQVTM, ANQGSEA. CDR3 length equals 13 residues. DNA of the CDR3: TGCAGCGTTCGATCGACCGGGGTGGGGGGCTACACCTTC. Translation: CSVRSTGVGGYTF.

This sequence joins TRBV9 and TRBJ2-7, with 9 bases that match TRBD1. The CDR3 length is 14 residues. Germline assignment: CDR1 SGDLS and CDR2 YYNGEE. V lost 0 bases and J lost 3; bases outside the gene matches: 1. The CDR3 sequence is CASSVGQGVYEQYF. The CDR3 DNA sequence: TGTGCCAGCAGCGTAGGACAGGGGGTCTACGAGCAGTACTTC.

V and J are TRBV5-6 and TRBJ2-6; D ambiguous. This CDR3 spans 16 amino acids. The germline V gene has CDR1 SGHDT and CDR2 YYEEEE. V was clipped by 4 bases and J by 0 bases, with 11 bases between them. CDR3 sequence (DNA): TGTGCCAGCAGCCGACTGATATTCTCTGGGGCCAACGTCCTGACTTTC. Its protein product is CASSRLIFSGANVLTF.

This rearrangement joins TRBV5-1 to TRBJ1-5; TRBD1 might be the D (5 bases). The length of the CDR3 is 15 residues. Trimming took off 0 bases at V and 1 base at J, with 8 bases between the two ends. Germline V gene data show CDR1 as SGHRS and CDR2 as YFSETQ. The CDR3 reads CASSLGGTSNQPQHF. In nucleotides, the CDR3 is TGCGCCAGCAGCTTGGGAGGGACGAGCAATCAGCCCCAGCATTTT.

The CDR3 bases are TGTGCCAGCAGCTTTAGTAGCGGGTCGATAGATACGCAGTATTTT. It is translated as CASSFSSGSIDTQYF. The J gene is TRBJ2-3, the V gene TRBV13; TRBD2 matches at 7 bases. The CDR3 has 15 amino acids. Germline V gene lookup returns CDR1 PRHDT and CDR2 FYEKMQ (reference sequence). After removal of 3 bases from V and 5 bases from J, the junction contained 8 bases not matched to a gene.

The J gene is TRBJ1-1, the V gene TRBV18, with TRBD1 matching over 7 bases. There are 13 residues in the CDR3. Germline values: CDR1 KGHSH, CDR2 LQKENI. V lost 8 bases, J lost 3 bases, and 6 bases stayed unmatched. Here the CDR3 reads CASRQGMDTEAFF. CDR3 DNA: TGTGCCAGCCGACAGGGAATGGACACTGAAGCTTTCTTT. The full variable domain, its missing parts supplied by reference TRBV18 and TRBJ1-1, is NAGVMQNPRHLVRRRGQEARLRCSPMKGHSHVYWYRQLPEEGLKFMVYLQKENIIDESGMPKERFSAEFPKEGPSILRIQQVVRGDSAAYFCASRQGMDTEAFFGQGTRLTVV.

A few counts support this clone. The chain joins TRBV5-1 to TRBJ2-2; 7 bases align to TRBD1. Looked up from germline, CDR1 is SGHRS and CDR2 is YFSETQ. This CDR3 spans 13 amino acids. Losses at the gene ends were 3 bases for V and 6 bases for J; bases not matched to a gene: 2. CDR3 nucleotide sequence: TGCGCCAGCAGCTCCGGGACAGCCGGGGAGCTGTTTTTT. It yields the protein CASSSGTAGELFF. The full variable domain, with the rest looked up from reference TRBV5-1 and TRBJ2-2, is KAGVTQTPRYLIKTRGQQVTLSCSPISGHRSVSWYQQTPGQGLQFLFEYFSETQRNKGNFPGRFSGRQFSNSRSEMNVSTLELGDSALYLCASSSGTAGELFFGEGSRLTVL.

This sequence joins TRBV7-6 and TRBJ2-1, with D perhaps being TRBD1 or TRBD2 (5 bases each). Looked up from germline, CDR1 is SGHVS and CDR2 is FNYEAQ. Trimming took off 1 base at V and 7 bases at J, with 8 bases between the two ends. CDR3 length equals 13 residues. In DNA form, the CDR3 reads TGTGCCAGCAGCTTAGGGGGCGGGAATGAGCAGTTCTTC. Amino acids: CASSLGGGNEQFF.

The chain joins TRBV7-8 to TRBJ2-7, with a tentative D call TRBD2 (5 bases). Germline values: CDR1 SGHVS, CDR2 FQNEAQ. Trimming cost V 7 bases and J 3 bases, with 19 bases left between them. This CDR3 is 15 amino acids long. CDR3 residues: CASTPRSGGNYEQYF. The DNA for the CDR3 is TGTGCCAGCACCCCTAGGAGCGGAGGCAACTACGAGCAGTACTTC.